This TCR beta chain originates from a study of blood T cell repertoires in COVID-19. Study-wide context: The study drew acute and convalescent COVID-19 samples from the United States, Italy and Spain.

V gave up 11 bases and J gave up 5 bases; unmatched junction bases: 7. This CDR3 has 13 residues. Germline V gene data show CDR1 as SEHNR and CDR2 as FQNEAQ (reference sequence). The repertoire was sequenced with immunoSEQ multiplex PCR; TCRdb's copy has only in-frame clones and lacks some. The sample has 200,000 to 300,000 clones, about 90% seen once. The rearrangement links TRBV7-9 to TRBJ2-7, with 12 bases identical to TRBD2. Sequencing used peripheral blood. This sequence originates from a man aged 30 to 39 with COVID-19, enrolled during active disease. CDR3 sequence: CAGSTSGGDEQYF. CDR3 nucleotide sequence: TGTGCCGGCTCGACTAGCGGGGGCGACGAGCAGTACTTC. The full variable domain, in which reference TRBV7-9 and TRBJ2-7 provide the parts outside the CDR3, is DTGVSQNPRHKITKRGQNVTFRCDPISEHNRLYWYRQTLGQGPEFLTYFQNEAQLEKSRLLSDRFSAERPKGSFSTLEIQRTEQGDSAMYLCAGSTSGGDEQYFGPGTRLTVT.